This TCR beta chain was sequenced for a study of T cell responses to AZD1222 COVID-19 vaccine. The germline V and J ends were trimmed by 0 bases and 1 base, with 16 bases remaining between them. This CDR3 has 17 residues. Per the germline V gene, CDR1 is MNHEY and CDR2 is SMNVEV (reference sequence). Libraries were prepared by immunoSEQ multiplex PCR; TCRdb keeps only in-frame clonotypes and omits some of them. Among over 100,000 clones, approximately 90% were seen once, and the ten largest hold approximately 1.6%. Findings and limits, study-wide: Rises in breadth and depth of Spike-specific TCRs came after two AZD1222 doses. Only five or six individuals given AZD1222 were seropositive at baseline.

Comments on this clone: The antigen remains unidentified.

J is TRBJ2-7 and V is TRBV27; D perhaps matches TRBD2 (7 bases). The specimen comprised peripheral blood, sampled on day 0 of AZD1222 vaccination. The TCR was taken from an adult in good health. The CDR3 sequence is CASSLSIRGAESYEQYF. CDR3 nucleotide sequence: TGTGCCAGCAGTTTATCGATCCGGGGGGCCGAATCCTACGAGCAGTACTTC.